This passage covers 24 T cell receptor beta chains from one sample sequenced in a study of regulatory T cells in long-lasting Graves disease. Stated time point: newly diagnosed GD, antithyroid drugs for less than 3 months. Following extraction of RNA from PBMCs, that RNA was used to make the TCR library. The TCR beta library used iRepertoire HTBI primers with Arm-PCR amplification of CDR3. TCRdb used MiXCR to reprocess the multiplex PCR reads, holding one entry per CDR3 protein. The sample holds 350,000 to 500,000 distinct CDR3 sequences, around 15% seen once. Separately, the same data were catalogued under a study of T cells in Graves' hyperthyroidism and ophthalmopathy.

This sample comprised peripheral blood mononuclear cells (PBMCs), obtained at new diagnosis, from a patient treated with antithyroid drugs. These receptors all come from a woman in her 50s with Graves disease.

In its sample, this clonotype was seen many times. The genes are TRBV30 and TRBJ2-7, with D unresolved. This CDR3 spans 12 amino acids. CDR1 is GTSNPN, CDR2 SVGIG, per germline (reference sequence). The V end lost 4 bases, the J end lost 2 bases, and 9 bases lay between the germline ends. Here the CDR3 reads CAWKAPPYEQYF. Here the CDR3 DNA reads TGTGCCTGGAAGGCACCCCCCTACGAGCAGTACTTC.

Comment on this clonotype: Just one base apart from a much larger clone, this may be a read error. The rearrangement joins TRBV5-5 to TRBJ2-1; 8 nucleotides agree with TRBD2. The CDR3 contains 17 residues. Germline CDR1 SGHKS, CDR2 YYEKEE (reference sequence). Trimming removed 4 bases from V and 10 bases from J; junction bases left unmatched: 19. CDR3 amino acids: CASSPNAGLDGLYEQFF. The CDR3 DNA reads TGTGCCAGCAGCCCAAACGCGGGACTAGACGGCTTATACGAGCAGTTCTTC.

Ten or more counts support this clonotype. The J gene is TRBJ2-7, the V gene TRBV28, with 7 bases matching TRBD1. The CDR3 covers 14 residues. The ends lost 5 bases at V and 2 bases at J; junction bases unmatched: 6. CDR1 and CDR2 (germline): MDHEN, SYDVKM. CDR3 nucleotide sequence: TGTGCCAGCAGTCACGGACAGGCTCCCTACGAGCAGTACTTC. Translating it yields CASSHGQAPYEQYF.

A few counts support this clonotype. The junction shows a germline mismatch at one end, possibly a read error. The chain carries TRBV10-3 and TRBJ1-6; D may be TRBD1 (6 bases). The germline gives CDR1 ENHRY, CDR2 SYGVKD. The CDR3 extends over 14 amino acids. CDR3 in amino acids: CATSWGQNNSPLHF. In nucleotides, the CDR3 is TGTGCCACCAGTTGGGGACAAAATAATTCACCCCTCCACTTT.

This clonotype appeared many times. V and J are TRBV3-1 and TRBJ1-5; no clear D. CDR1 LGHDT and CDR2 YNNKEL come from the germline V gene (reference sequence). This CDR3 has 13 residues. V lost 4 bases and J 2 bases, leaving 6 bases between the germline ends. CDR3 nucleotides: TGTGCCAGCAGCCGAATGGGCAATCAGCCCCAGCATTTT. Translation: CASSRMGNQPQHF. Looking up the rest from reference TRBV3-1 and TRBJ1-5 gives the full variable domain: DTAVSQTPKYLVTQMGNDKSIKCEQNLGHDTMYWYKQDSKKFLKIMFSYNNKELIINETVPNRFSPKSPDKAHLNLHINSLELGDSAVYFCASSRMGNQPQHFGDGTRLSIL.

V usage is TRBV29-1 and J usage is TRBJ2-7; D is possibly TRBD1 (6 bases). The CDR3 runs 14 residues. The germline V gene has CDR1 SQVTM and CDR2 ANQGSEA. V was cut by 8 bases and J by 4 bases, with 21 bases left in between. CDR3 bases: TGCAGCATAAGGACAGTTCTCTCATCGTACGAGCAGTACTTC. It is translated as CSIRTVLSSYEQYF.

This clonotype was found many times. The J gene is TRBJ1-5, the V gene TRBV4-1; 10 bases match TRBD1. There are 15 residues in the CDR3. The J segment lost 6 bases and the V segment lost 4 bases, leaving 6 bases of the junction unmatched. Germline V gene sequence: CDR1 MGHRA, CDR2 YSYEKL. CDR3 nucleotide sequence: TGCGCCAGCAGCCGCGGACAGGGGGTCGGTCAGCCCCAGCATTTT. It specifies CASSRGQGVGQPQHF.

This clonotype has a count of ten or more. This rearrangement joins TRBV28 to TRBJ1-4; 7 bases are shared with TRBD1. CDR3 size: 15 residues. Per the germline V gene, CDR1 is MDHEN and CDR2 is SYDVKM. The ends lost 2 bases at V and 2 bases at J; junction bases unmatched: 2. Here the CDR3 reads CASSLPGQTNEKLFF. The CDR3 DNA reads TGTGCCAGCAGTTTACCGGGACAGACTAATGAAAAACTGTTTTTT. The variable domain in full, with the rest retrieved from reference TRBV28 and TRBJ1-4, is DVKVTQSSRYLVKRTGEKVFLECVQDMDHENMFWYRQDPGLGLRLIYFSYDVKMKEKGDIPEGYSVSREKKERFSLILESASTNQTSMYLCASSLPGQTNEKLFFGSGTQLSVL.

This clonotype was detected a few times. The CDR3 coding sequence is TGTGCCAGCAGCAGTTGGGGCACCGGGGAGCTGTTTTTT. This sequence encodes CASSSWGTGELFF. The chain uses TRBV5-5 and TRBJ2-2; no definite D call. CDR1 is SGHKS and CDR2 is YYEKEE in the germline V gene (reference sequence). With 4 bases removed from V and 4 bases from J, the gap between germline ends came to 8 bases. The CDR3 is 13 residues long.

This clonotype was detected many times. The J gene is TRBJ1-5, the V gene TRBV28, with 8 bases lining up with TRBD1. The J segment lost 7 bases and the V segment lost 7 bases, leaving 9 bases of the junction unmatched. Germline V gene data show CDR1 as MDHEN and CDR2 as SYDVKM. The CDR3 contains 14 residues. The CDR3 coding sequence is TGTGCCAGCAATGGAGGACAGGGAAAGCAGCCCCAGCATTTT. It specifies CASNGGQGKQPQHF.

In its sample, this clonotype was seen a few times. The rearrangement uses TRBV7-2 and TRBJ1-5; TRBD1 agrees at 7 bases. This CDR3 comprises 16 residues. Germline lookup yields CDR1 SGHTA and CDR2 FQGNSA. The trim removed 5 bases at V and 4 bases at J, leaving 11 bases unmatched. For the CDR3, the DNA is TGTGCCAGCAGCAAGGACAGGAGCCACCAAAATCAGCCCCAGCATTTT. This translates into CASSKDRSHQNQPQHF.

CDR3 region: CSARVGPDTQYF. The CDR3 DNA reads TGCAGTGCTAGGGTTGGCCCAGATACGCAGTATTTT. The genes are TRBV20-1 and TRBJ2-3; no firm D call. Per germline, CDR1 DFQATT and CDR2 SNEGSKA (reference sequence). This CDR3 is built from 12 residues. Trimming pared 3 bases from V and 4 bases from J, leaving 8 bases between.

V and J are TRBV14 and TRBJ1-5; 8 bases line up with TRBD1. The V segment lost 10 bases and the J segment 1 base; nucleotides outside the gene matches: 9. This CDR3 is 15 amino acids long. CDR1 SGHDN and CDR2 FVKESK come from the germline V gene. CDR3 in DNA: TGTGCCAAAACCGCAGGGGGCTGGAGCAATCAGCCCCAGCATTTT. It yields the protein CAKTAGGWSNQPQHF.

This clonotype was seen a few times. The chain couples TRBV25-1 to TRBJ1-5, with TRBD1 identical over 7 bases. This CDR3 is 13 amino acids long. Trimming took 8 bases from V and 1 from J; bases not matched to a gene: 2. Germline-derived CDR1 and CDR2 are MGHDK and SYGVNS. Here the CDR3 reads CASGGQSNQPQHF. CDR3 sequence (DNA): TGTGCCAGCGGGGGACAGAGCAATCAGCCCCAGCATTTT.

This clonotype occurred a few times. This chain uses TRBV3-1 with TRBJ2-7; possible D gene TRBD2, 6 bases. The V end lost 7 bases, the J end lost 5 bases, and 18 bases lay between the germline ends. This CDR3 has 14 residues. Per germline, CDR1 LGHDT and CDR2 YNNKEL (reference sequence). The CDR3 loop is CASTIGRFGHEQYF. CDR3 sequence (DNA): TGTGCCAGCACCATTGGGAGGTTCGGGCACGAGCAGTACTTC.

In its sample, this clonotype was seen many times. The chain couples TRBV29-1 to TRBJ1-1, with D possibly TRBD1 on 6 matching bases. V lost 4 bases and J 11 bases, leaving 11 bases between the germline ends. The CDR3 runs 10 residues. Per germline, CDR1 SQVTM and CDR2 ANQGSEA. The CDR3 reads CSVGTVGAFF. CDR3 bases: TGCAGCGTTGGGACAGTAGGCGCTTTCTTT.

Concerning this clonotype: A much larger clonotype is one base distant, so this may be a read error. This chain links TRBV2 with TRBJ2-1; D gene ambiguous. Germline V gives CDR1 SNHLY, CDR2 FYNNEI. This CDR3 region has 12 residues. The CDR3 reads CASSEYYNGQFF. The DNA for the CDR3 is TGTGCCAGCAGTGAATACTACAATGGGCAGTTCTTC.

Ten or more counts support this clonotype. DNA of the CDR3: TGTGCCAGCAGCCAAGTCCGGGACAGGGGTGAAAAACTGTTTTTT. As protein: CASSQVRDRGEKLFF. The V call is TRBV3-1, the J call TRBJ1-4; the match to TRBD1 covers 10 bases. The germline CDR1 and CDR2 sequences are LGHDT and YNNKEL (reference sequence). With V trimmed by 1 base and J by 7 bases, 3 bases remained unmatched. The CDR3 consists of 15 residues.

In its sample, this clonotype was seen once. The rearrangement links TRBV2 to TRBJ2-3; TRBD2 matches 9 bases. The CDR3 loop spans 15 amino acids. The germline gives CDR1 SNHLY, CDR2 FYNNEI. With V trimmed by 4 bases and J by 7 bases, 9 bases remained unmatched. In DNA, the CDR3 is TGTGCCAGCAGTGGGTCCAAAGCGGGAGGTAATACGCAGTATTTT. Amino acids: CASSGSKAGGNTQYF. The full variable domain, in which reference TRBV2 and TRBJ2-3 provide the parts outside the CDR3, is EPEVTQTPSHQVTQMGQEVILRCVPISNHLYFYWYRQILGQKVEFLVSFYNNEISEKSEIFDDQFSVERPDGSNFTLKIRSTKLEDSAMYFCASSGSKAGGNTQYFGPGTRLTVL.

This clonotype was picked up a small number of times. The chain is built from TRBV12-3 or TRBV12-4 and TRBJ2-1, with D tentatively TRBD2 (5 bases). This CDR3 is 14 amino acids long. The ends were cut back, 3 bases at V and 8 bases at J, with 14 bases in the middle. CDR3 loop: CASSFGSAGHEQFF. The CDR3 coding sequence is TGTGCCAGCAGTTTTGGGAGCGCAGGCCATGAGCAGTTCTTC.

The chain carries TRBV29-1 and TRBJ1-2; 7 bases map to TRBD1. Germline-derived CDR1 and CDR2 are SQVTM and ANQGSEA. The CDR3 sequence is 13 residues long. V lost 4 bases and J lost 4; bases outside the gene matches: 6. CDR3 amino acids: CSVAYRGAYGYTF. The CDR3, as DNA: TGCAGCGTTGCGTACAGGGGCGCCTATGGCTACACCTTC. Looking up the rest from reference TRBV29-1 and TRBJ1-2 gives the full variable domain: SAVISQKPSRDICQRGTSLTIQCQVDSQVTMMFWYRQQPGQSLTLIATANQGSEATYESGFVIDKFPISRPNLTFSTLTVSNMSPEDSSIYLCSVAYRGAYGYTFGSGTRLTVV.

The sample holds many counts of this clonotype. This CDR3 is CASRLGLGPYNEQFF. Here the CDR3 DNA reads TGTGCCAGCAGGCTTGGACTAGGCCCCTACAATGAGCAGTTCTTC. The chain employs TRBV2 and TRBJ2-1; 7 bases line up with TRBD2. V lost 6 bases and J lost 2; bases outside the gene matches: 7. The CDR3 totals 15 residues. Germline CDR1 is SNHLY and CDR2 is FYNNEI.

The table lists this clonotype with many counts. V and J are TRBV3-1 and TRBJ2-3; perhaps TRBD1 as D (7 bases). Deletions cut 8 bases from V and 2 bases from J, with 14 bases between. The CDR3 consists of 14 residues. The germline gives CDR1 LGHDT, CDR2 YNNKEL (reference sequence). The CDR3 DNA is TGTGCCAGCGGGAGGACAGGAACCACAGATACGCAGTATTTT. Translation gives CASGRTGTTDTQYF.

This clonotype was seen repeatedly, ten times or more. The chain has TRBV5-5 and TRBJ2-3; no clear D gene. The CDR3 runs 15 residues. V was pared by 5 bases and J by 1 base, with 14 bases between. The germline V gene encodes CDR1 SGHKS and CDR2 YYEKEE (reference sequence). The DNA for the CDR3 is TGTGCCAGCAGGCGTTCCTATGAGGGCACAGATACGCAGTATTTT. It specifies CASRRSYEGTDTQYF.